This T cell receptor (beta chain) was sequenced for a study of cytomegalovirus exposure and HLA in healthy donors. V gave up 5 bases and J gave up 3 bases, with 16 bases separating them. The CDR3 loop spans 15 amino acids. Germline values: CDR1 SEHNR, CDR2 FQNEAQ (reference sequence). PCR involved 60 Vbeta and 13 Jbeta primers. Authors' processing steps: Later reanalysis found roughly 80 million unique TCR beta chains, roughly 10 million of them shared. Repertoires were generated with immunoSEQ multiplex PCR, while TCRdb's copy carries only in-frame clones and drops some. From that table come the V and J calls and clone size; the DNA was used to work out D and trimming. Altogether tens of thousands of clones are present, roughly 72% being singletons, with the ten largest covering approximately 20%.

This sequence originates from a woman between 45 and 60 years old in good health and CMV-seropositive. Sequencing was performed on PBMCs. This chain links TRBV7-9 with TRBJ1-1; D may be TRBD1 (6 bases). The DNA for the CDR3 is TGTGCCAGCAGCCCCCCCGGGACACCTCACACTGAAGCTTTCTTT. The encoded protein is CASSPPGTPHTEAFF.